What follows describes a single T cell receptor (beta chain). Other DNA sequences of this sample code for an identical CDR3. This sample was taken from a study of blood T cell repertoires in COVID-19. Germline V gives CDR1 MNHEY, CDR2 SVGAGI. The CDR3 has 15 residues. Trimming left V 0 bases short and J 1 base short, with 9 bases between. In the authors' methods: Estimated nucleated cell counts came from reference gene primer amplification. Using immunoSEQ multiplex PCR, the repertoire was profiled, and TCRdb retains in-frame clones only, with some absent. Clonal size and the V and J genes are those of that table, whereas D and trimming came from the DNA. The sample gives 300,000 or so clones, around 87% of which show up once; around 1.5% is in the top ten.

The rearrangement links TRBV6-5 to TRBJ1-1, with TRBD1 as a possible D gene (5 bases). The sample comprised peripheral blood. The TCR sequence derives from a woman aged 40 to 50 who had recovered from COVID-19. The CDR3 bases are TGTGCCAGCAGTTACTCGACTAGGGGGAACACTGAAGCTTTCTTT. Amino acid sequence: CASSYSTRGNTEAFF.